The clone carrying this TCR beta chain occurred many times. MiXCR, run by TCRdb on the 5' RACE reads, gives a single entry per CDR3 protein. The repertoire consists of roughly 18,000 distinct CDR3 sequences, with 16% occurring once and the leading ten covering around 24%. Germline V gives CDR1 SEHNR, CDR2 FQNEAQ (reference sequence). V dropped 5 bases and J dropped 7; count of bases not matched to a gene: 5. This CDR3 has 15 amino acids. The record originates from a study of HIV-infected patients and healthy controls. The chain links TRBV7-9 to TRBJ2-1; TRBD2 aligns across 13 bases. Sequenced material: CD8+ T cells from blood. This TCR was sampled from a human donor in good health. The CDR3 here is CASSRGLAGSNEQFF. CDR3 DNA sequence: TGTGCCAGCAGCAGGGGACTAGCGGGATCGAATGAGCAGTTCTTC.